This entry lists 10 T cell receptor beta chains sequenced from one sample in a study of blood T cell repertoires in COVID-19. Here immunoSEQ multiplex PCR was the method, and the copy in TCRdb shows in-frame clones only, minus some. The sample contains 30,000 to 40,000 clones, 75% to 90% of which appear only once. The sequencing input was peripheral blood. These TCRs come from a human donor in a cohort sampled during active COVID-19.

This clone was seen just once. This chain links TRBV7-8 with TRBJ2-3, with 8 positions matching TRBD2. Trimming at V came to 3 bases and at J to 4 bases, leaving 9 bases not matched to a gene. There are 16 residues in the CDR3. CDR1 and CDR2 (germline): SGHVS, FQNEAQ. The CDR3 loop reads CASSFNLAGGADTQYF. The CDR3 DNA sequence: TGTGCCAGCAGCTTTAATTTGGCGGGGGGTGCAGATACGCAGTATTTT.

This chain connects TRBV5-5 to TRBJ1-1; D may be TRBD1 (5 bases). The CDR3 sequence is 14 residues long. V lost 2 bases, J lost 3 bases, and 11 bases lay in between. CDR1 is SGHKS, CDR2 YYEKEE, per germline (reference sequence). This chain's CDR3 is CASSFNQGDTEAFF. CDR3 DNA: TGTGCCAGCAGCTTTAACCAAGGGGACACTGAAGCTTTCTTT.

This clone was detected a few times. This chain uses TRBV6-1 with TRBJ1-3, with TRBD1 matching 11 bases. Germline V CDR1 and CDR2: MNHNS, SASEGT. J gave up 1 base and V 4 bases, and 6 bases lay outside the gene matches. The CDR3 contains 17 residues. CDR3 nucleotide sequence: TGTGCCAGCAGTGCGGGAGGGACAGGGGGGTCTGGAAACACCATATATTTT. It codes for CASSAGGTGGSGNTIYF.

The V gene is TRBV27, the J gene TRBJ2-3; possibly TRBD2 for D (5 bases). V gave up 3 bases and J gave up 2 bases, with 9 bases separating them. In germline, CDR1 is MNHEY, CDR2 SMNVEV (reference sequence). This CDR3 contains 14 residues. CDR3 DNA: TGTGCCAGCAGTTTCCAGCGGACCACAGATACGCAGTATTTT. The encoded protein is CASSFQRTTDTQYF.

The V and J genes are TRBV2 and TRBJ2-1; TRBD2 aligns across 7 bases. Germline trimming cut 6 bases from V and 3 bases from J; bases unmatched to any gene: 14. Germline V gives CDR1 SNHLY, CDR2 FYNNEI. This CDR3 comprises 17 residues. The DNA for the CDR3 is TGTGCCAGCAGCCAACCTGGGACTACAGAAAACTACAATGAGCAGTTCTTC. The encoded protein is CASSQPGTTENYNEQFF.

V is TRBV18 and J is TRBJ1-1; the D gene is possibly TRBD1 (5 bases). The V and J ends lost 3 bases and 5 bases respectively, with 13 bases between them. Germline CDR1 KGHSH, CDR2 LQKENI. This CDR3 has 14 amino acids. Here the CDR3 DNA reads TGTGCCAGCTCACCCCCAGGGAGGGATACTGAAGCTTTCTTT. Translating gives CASSPPGRDTEAFF.

In its sample, this clone was seen once. V and J are TRBV11-2 and TRBJ1-5, with 10 bases aligning to TRBD1. The trim removed 1 base at V and 4 bases at J, leaving 4 bases unmatched. The germline V gene has CDR1 SGHAT and CDR2 FQNNGV. The CDR3 contains 16 residues. Written as DNA, the CDR3 is TGTGCCAGCAGCTTAGGGACAGGGGGGTGGAATCAGCCCCAGCATTTT. Amino acid sequence: CASSLGTGGWNQPQHF. The full variable domain, its missing parts supplied by reference TRBV11-2 and TRBJ1-5, is EAGVAQSPRYKIIEKRQSVAFWCNPISGHATLYWYQQILGQGPKLLIQFQNNGVVDDSQLPKDRFSAERLKGVDSTLKIQPAKLEDSAVYLCASSLGTGGWNQPQHFGDGTRLSIL.

V gene TRBV19 combines with J gene TRBJ1-5; D is undetermined. The V end lost 5 bases, the J end lost 2 bases, and 13 bases lay between the germline ends. The CDR3 loop spans 15 amino acids. Germline-derived CDR1 and CDR2 are LNHDA and SQIVND (reference sequence). This CDR3 is CASSFLEMGNQPQHF. DNA for the CDR3: TGTGCCAGTAGTTTTCTGGAGATGGGCAATCAGCCCCAGCATTTT.

V is TRBV19 and J is TRBJ2-2, with TRBD1 identical over 7 bases. The CDR3 is 15 residues long. Germline V lookup: CDR1 LNHDA, CDR2 SQIVND (reference sequence). V lost 6 bases and J lost 7; bases outside the gene matches: 11. The CDR3 nucleotides read TGTGCCAGTAGATCAGGGGGTGGGTACGGCGGGGAGCTGTTTTTT. Translating gives CASRSGGGYGGELFF.

The chain combines TRBV9 with TRBJ2-7, with 9 bases fitting TRBD1. The CDR3 totals 15 residues. Losses at the gene ends were 3 bases for V and 7 bases for J; bases not matched to a gene: 11. Germline V gene lookup returns CDR1 SGDLS and CDR2 YYNGEE. The CDR3 region has the DNA TGTGCCAGCAGCGCCTCACAGGGGGCGTGGGAGGAGCAGTACTTC. Translating it yields CASSASQGAWEEQYF.